The subject of this entry is one T cell receptor beta chain. What it binds is not known. This sample's time point: patch test 1, 2 weeks after DPC sensitization. Treatment given: therapeutic diphenylcyclopropenone sensitization with weekly scalp DPC. Blood collection happened ahead of applying each patch test. This record comes from a study of human T cells and chemical hapten exposure. Study outcomes and limitations: While controls formed fewer of them, expanded TCRs formed significantly more large CDR3 similarity clusters.

V lost 1 base and J lost 5, with 8 bases in between. Per the germline V gene, CDR1 is SEHNR and CDR2 is FQNEAQ (reference sequence). This CDR3 spans 13 amino acids. It was the library that attached unique molecular identifiers to individual cDNA molecules. Using its own MiXCR run on the RACE reads, TCRdb lists one record per CDR3 protein. The repertoire holds 50,000 or so distinct CDR3 sequences, with approximately 9.1% as singletons. V usage is TRBV7-9 and J usage is TRBJ2-5; tentatively, D is TRBD2 (5 bases). The origin of this receptor is a woman aged 50 to 65 with alopecia areata. Some clones in this sample may be carry-over from other donors' samples. This material consisted of whole blood, taken in connection with sensitization to the hapten diphenylcyclopropenone (DPC). The CDR3: CASSLDGEETQYF. The CDR3, as DNA: TGTGCCAGCAGCTTAGACGGGGAGGAGACCCAGTACTTC.